The entry below gives a single TCR beta chain sequence along with its context. Its matching antigen is unknown. Germline V CDR1 and CDR2: SGHTA, FQGNSA. This CDR3 is built from 17 residues. V was pared by 3 bases and J by 1 base, with 9 bases of the junction left unmatched. Template switching with 5'RACE generated the TCR cDNA and added a universal primer site and UMIs. Each CDR3 protein gets one entry after TCRdb re-called the 5' RACE reads with MiXCR. The data show 510,000 or so distinct CDR3 sequences, with 19% seen just once and roughly an eighth held by the top ten. The sample originates from a study of T cells after yellow fever vaccination. Study-wide results and caveats: Secondary responses were weaker yet peaked faster, day 5 versus 15. Reappearing after the booster were most of the clones from primary vaccination (about 96% CD4, about 88% CD8). In FACS-sorted repertoires, abundant clonotypes from the bulk population could appear as contaminants.

The chain couples TRBV7-2 to TRBJ2-1, with 7 nucleotides matching TRBD1. Sequencing was performed on PBMCs, taken 15 days after the yellow fever booster vaccination. The source of this sequence is a man aged 25 to 45 who received the YFV17D yellow fever vaccine. CDR3 protein: CASSFSPGGRSYNEQFF. CDR3 DNA sequence: TGTGCCAGCAGCTTTAGCCCAGGGGGAAGGTCCTACAATGAGCAGTTCTTC.